This is a list of T cell receptor beta chains from one sample in a study of blood T cell repertoires in COVID-19. Sequenced by immunoSEQ multiplex PCR; TCRdb stores in-frame clones only, minus some. The data show 100,000 to 150,000 clones, with 81% seen just once and 17% held by the top ten. The specimen was peripheral blood. The receptors derive from a man aged 25 to 40 with COVID-19, enrolled during active disease. Each CDR3 is given with its conserved first and last residue. Fields, in order: J gene, V gene, D gene, clone size, CDR3 protein, CDR3 DNA. The D gene is left open where the match is weak. Some rows mark clone size as missing; the rest say once, few, many or name a class of expanded clone.

j_call: TRBJ1-2; v_call: TRBV5-6; d_call: TRBD1; clone_size: few; cdr3_aa: CASSAGQRVDGYTF; cdr3_nt: TGTGCCAGCAGCGCGGGACAGCGGGTTGATGGCTACACCTTC
j_call: TRBJ1-1; v_call: TRBV28; d_call: TRBD1; clone_size: -; cdr3_aa: CASRARDRDGTEAFF; cdr3_nt: TGTGCCAGCCGAGCCCGGGACAGGGATGGGACTGAAGCTTTCTTT
j_call: TRBJ2-5; v_call: TRBV2; d_call: -; clone_size: -; cdr3_aa: CASSEGRGQETQYF; cdr3_nt: TGTGCCAGCAGTGAGGGCAGGGGACAAGAGACCCAGTACTTC
j_call: TRBJ2-7; v_call: TRBV7-9; d_call: TRBD1; clone_size: -; cdr3_aa: CASSLVGQGFVEQYF; cdr3_nt: TGTGCCAGCAGCTTAGTGGGACAGGGGTTTGTCGAGCAGTACTTC
j_call: TRBJ1-5; v_call: TRBV10-3; d_call: -; clone_size: -; cdr3_aa: CAITQGGNQPQHF; cdr3_nt: TGTGCCATCACTCAGGGAGGTAATCAGCCCCAGCATTTT
j_call: TRBJ1-5; v_call: TRBV6-2/TRBV6-3; d_call: -; clone_size: -; cdr3_aa: CASSGYGSGRFTGPQHF; cdr3_nt: TGTGCCAGCAGTGGGTATGGGTCGGGCCGCTTTACAGGGCCCCAGCATTTT
j_call: TRBJ1-5; v_call: TRBV12-3/TRBV12-4; d_call: -; clone_size: many; cdr3_aa: CASRRTVNQPQHF; cdr3_nt: TGTGCCAGCAGGAGGACAGTCAATCAGCCCCAGCATTTT
j_call: TRBJ1-1; v_call: TRBV18; d_call: TRBD1; clone_size: -; cdr3_aa: CASSRIKDRGAEAFF; cdr3_nt: TGTGCCAGCTCACGGATTAAGGACAGGGGGGCTGAAGCTTTCTTT
j_call: TRBJ1-1; v_call: TRBV4-2; d_call: -; clone_size: -; cdr3_aa: CASSQGMLGHAEAFF; cdr3_nt: TGTGCCAGCAGCCAAGGGATGCTGGGCCACGCTGAAGCTTTCTTT
j_call: TRBJ2-1; v_call: TRBV6-5; d_call: -; clone_size: few; cdr3_aa: CASRATSYNEQFF; cdr3_nt: TGTGCCAGCAGGGCAACCTCCTACAATGAGCAGTTCTTC
j_call: TRBJ2-1; v_call: TRBV7-3; d_call: -; clone_size: -; cdr3_aa: CASSSRAANEQFF; cdr3_nt: TGTGCCAGCAGCTCGCGGGCCGCCAATGAGCAGTTCTTC
j_call: TRBJ1-2; v_call: TRBV6-1; d_call: -; clone_size: -; cdr3_aa: CASSEALRGWRGYTF; cdr3_nt: TGTGCCAGCAGTGAAGCGCTTCGTGGGTGGAGAGGCTACACCTTC
j_call: TRBJ2-1; v_call: TRBV7-9; d_call: TRBD2; clone_size: -; cdr3_aa: CASSLEAGGPFEQFF; cdr3_nt: TGTGCCAGCAGCTTAGAAGCGGGGGGGCCCTTTGAGCAGTTCTTC
j_call: TRBJ2-3; v_call: TRBV6-2/TRBV6-3; d_call: -; clone_size: -; cdr3_aa: CASSRRSSLRSHTQYF; cdr3_nt: TGTGCCAGCAGTCGGAGGTCCAGCTTGAGGTCGCATACGCAGTATTTT
j_call: TRBJ2-1; v_call: TRBV18; d_call: TRBD2; clone_size: -; cdr3_aa: CASSAGTSGYNEQFF; cdr3_nt: TGTGCCAGCTCGGCCGGGACTAGCGGTTACAATGAGCAGTTCTTC
j_call: TRBJ2-1; v_call: TRBV11-3; d_call: TRBD2; clone_size: once; cdr3_aa: CASSPAGGRSEQFF; cdr3_nt: TGTGCCAGCAGCCCAGCGGGGGGGCGGAGTGAGCAGTTCTTC
j_call: TRBJ2-2; v_call: TRBV28; d_call: -; clone_size: -; cdr3_aa: CASTRAGLGTGELFF; cdr3_nt: TGTGCCAGCACCCGGGCGGGATTGGGCACCGGGGAGCTGTTTTTT
j_call: TRBJ1-2; v_call: TRBV6-1; d_call: TRBD1; clone_size: -; cdr3_aa: CASSEYWDRGLGNYGYTF; cdr3_nt: TGTGCCAGCAGTGAATACTGGGACAGGGGGCTGGGTAACTATGGCTACACCTTC
j_call: TRBJ1-2; v_call: TRBV25-1; d_call: -; clone_size: -; cdr3_aa: CASSETDNYGYTF; cdr3_nt: TGTGCCAGCAGTGAGACAGACAACTATGGCTACACCTTC
j_call: TRBJ2-6; v_call: TRBV27; d_call: -; clone_size: once; cdr3_aa: CASSLGLQSSGANVLTF; cdr3_nt: TGTGCCAGCAGCCTGGGACTCCAGAGCTCTGGGGCCAACGTCCTGACTTTC
j_call: TRBJ2-7; v_call: TRBV4-1; d_call: TRBD2; clone_size: -; cdr3_aa: CASSPGAGDLYEQYF; cdr3_nt: TGCGCCAGCAGTCCTGGGGCGGGAGACCTCTACGAGCAGTACTTC
j_call: TRBJ2-7; v_call: TRBV13; d_call: -; clone_size: few; cdr3_aa: CASSPPGGQPYEQYF; cdr3_nt: TGTGCCAGCAGCCCCCCCGGGGGACAGCCATACGAGCAGTACTTC
j_call: TRBJ1-5; v_call: TRBV10-3; d_call: -; clone_size: -; cdr3_aa: CAISENSSNQPQHF; cdr3_nt: TGTGCCATCAGTGAAAACTCGAGCAATCAGCCCCAGCATTTT
j_call: TRBJ1-1; v_call: TRBV6-5; d_call: TRBD1; clone_size: -; cdr3_aa: CASSRQGGLEAFF; cdr3_nt: TGTGCCAGCAGCCGACAGGGGGGTTTGGAAGCTTTCTTT
j_call: TRBJ1-5; v_call: TRBV10-3; d_call: TRBD1; clone_size: -; cdr3_aa: CAISGQGQNQPQHF; cdr3_nt: TGTGCCATCAGCGGACAGGGGCAGAATCAGCCCCAGCATTTT
j_call: TRBJ1-2; v_call: TRBV6-5; d_call: -; clone_size: once; cdr3_aa: CASSYSRSGLYGYTF; cdr3_nt: TGTGCCAGCAGTTACTCGAGGTCGGGTCTTTATGGCTACACCTTC
j_call: TRBJ2-5; v_call: TRBV6-1; d_call: -; clone_size: -; cdr3_aa: CASSETAQETQYF; cdr3_nt: TGTGCCAGCAGTGAAACAGCCCAAGAGACCCAGTACTTC
j_call: TRBJ2-7; v_call: TRBV7-2; d_call: -; clone_size: -; cdr3_aa: CASSSSTSFYEQYF; cdr3_nt: TGTGCCAGCAGCTCATCGACTAGTTTCTACGAGCAGTACTTC
j_call: TRBJ2-5; v_call: TRBV3-1/TRBV3-2; d_call: -; clone_size: -; cdr3_aa: CASSQTRSRWETQYF; cdr3_nt: TGTGCCAGCAGCCAAACGCGGTCTCGCTGGGAGACCCAGTACTTC
j_call: TRBJ1-5; v_call: TRBV6-2/TRBV6-3; d_call: -; clone_size: once; cdr3_aa: CASSSQREQPQHF; cdr3_nt: TGTGCCAGCAGTTCGCAGAGGGAGCAGCCCCAGCATTTT
j_call: TRBJ2-5; v_call: TRBV11-2; d_call: -; clone_size: -; cdr3_aa: CASSLNRQETQYF; cdr3_nt: TGTGCCAGCAGCTTAAACAGGCAAGAGACCCAGTACTTC
j_call: TRBJ1-5; v_call: TRBV3-1/TRBV3-2; d_call: -; clone_size: once; cdr3_aa: CASSFGTLNQPQHF; cdr3_nt: TGTGCCAGCAGTTTCGGGACACTTAATCAGCCCCAGCATTTT
j_call: TRBJ2-1; v_call: TRBV4-1; d_call: TRBD2; clone_size: -; cdr3_aa: CASSLSGAGGPNEQFF; cdr3_nt: TGCGCCAGCAGCCTCTCTGGAGCGGGGGGACCCAATGAGCAGTTCTTC
j_call: TRBJ1-2; v_call: TRBV6-5; d_call: -; clone_size: -; cdr3_aa: CASGPGVAGYGYTF; cdr3_nt: TGTGCCAGCGGCCCTGGGGTAGCGGGCTATGGCTACACCTTC
j_call: TRBJ2-3; v_call: TRBV7-2; d_call: -; clone_size: -; cdr3_aa: CASSLGGGLTDTQYF; cdr3_nt: TGTGCCAGCAGCTTAGGGGGGGGCCTAACAGATACGCAGTATTTT
j_call: TRBJ1-1; v_call: TRBV28; d_call: -; clone_size: -; cdr3_aa: CASRPQYKNTEAFF; cdr3_nt: TGTGCCAGCAGACCACAGTACAAGAACACTGAAGCTTTCTTT
j_call: TRBJ1-2; v_call: TRBV10-2; d_call: TRBD1; clone_size: -; cdr3_aa: CASSAPDRVVGYTF; cdr3_nt: TGCGCCAGCAGTGCCCCAGACAGGGTTGTTGGCTACACCTTC
j_call: TRBJ1-2; v_call: TRBV7-3; d_call: -; clone_size: -; cdr3_aa: CASSGAGGYGYTF; cdr3_nt: TGTGCCAGCAGTGGGGCAGGCGGCTATGGCTACACCTTC
j_call: TRBJ2-7; v_call: TRBV4-3; d_call: -; clone_size: few; cdr3_aa: CASSQEKAGGYEQYF; cdr3_nt: TGCGCCAGCAGCCAAGAGAAGGCCGGAGGTTACGAGCAGTACTTC
j_call: TRBJ2-1; v_call: TRBV28; d_call: -; clone_size: -; cdr3_aa: CASSGWSGSSYNEQFF; cdr3_nt: TGTGCCAGCAGTGGGTGGAGCGGGTCTTCCTACAATGAGCAGTTCTTC
j_call: TRBJ2-7; v_call: TRBV23-1; d_call: -; clone_size: -; cdr3_aa: CAPPPAYEQYF; cdr3_nt: TGCGCCCCTCCCCCGGCCTACGAGCAGTACTTC
j_call: TRBJ1-1; v_call: TRBV20-1; d_call: TRBD1; clone_size: -; cdr3_aa: CSASGQANSEAFF; cdr3_nt: TGCAGTGCTAGTGGACAGGCAAACTCAGAAGCTTTCTTT
j_call: TRBJ1-2; v_call: TRBV29-1; d_call: TRBD1; clone_size: few; cdr3_aa: CSVEDLDRAGYGYTF; cdr3_nt: TGCAGCGTTGAAGACCTAGACAGGGCTGGCTATGGCTACACCTTC
j_call: TRBJ1-2; v_call: TRBV11-3; d_call: -; clone_size: -; cdr3_aa: CASSFTPNYGYTF; cdr3_nt: TGTGCCAGCAGCTTCACTCCGAACTATGGCTACACCTTC
j_call: TRBJ2-5; v_call: TRBV2; d_call: TRBD1; clone_size: -; cdr3_aa: CASSGQGAFETQYF; cdr3_nt: TGTGCCAGCAGTGGTCAGGGGGCCTTTGAGACCCAGTACTTC
j_call: TRBJ1-6; v_call: TRBV7-9; d_call: -; clone_size: many; cdr3_aa: CASSSSGLPLHF; cdr3_nt: TGTGCCAGCAGCTCATCAGGGCTACCCCTCCACTTT
j_call: TRBJ2-1; v_call: TRBV29-1; d_call: TRBD1; clone_size: -; cdr3_aa: CSVEGSPGQGYNEQFF; cdr3_nt: TGCAGCGTTGAAGGCTCCCCGGGACAGGGCTACAATGAGCAGTTCTTC
j_call: TRBJ2-7; v_call: TRBV4-1; d_call: TRBD1; clone_size: few; cdr3_aa: CASSQEGQGAYEQYF; cdr3_nt: TGCGCCAGCAGCCAAGAGGGACAGGGGGCCTACGAGCAGTACTTC
j_call: TRBJ2-7; v_call: TRBV6-2/TRBV6-3; d_call: TRBD2; clone_size: -; cdr3_aa: CASSYATSGGTYEQYF; cdr3_nt: TGTGCCAGCAGTTACGCCACTAGCGGGGGGACCTACGAGCAGTACTTC
j_call: TRBJ2-7; v_call: TRBV5-5; d_call: -; clone_size: -; cdr3_aa: CASSYSGFSYEQYF; cdr3_nt: TGTGCCAGCAGCTACAGCGGATTCTCCTACGAGCAGTACTTC
j_call: TRBJ2-5; v_call: TRBV6-2/TRBV6-3; d_call: -; clone_size: once; cdr3_aa: CASSYSDTREQYF; cdr3_nt: TGTGCCAGCAGTTACTCCGACACCCGGGAGCAGTACTTC
j_call: TRBJ2-7; v_call: TRBV13; d_call: -; clone_size: -; cdr3_aa: CASSSEGISYEQYF; cdr3_nt: TGTGCCAGCAGCTCTGAGGGTATTTCCTACGAGCAGTACTTC
j_call: TRBJ1-2; v_call: TRBV12-3/TRBV12-4; d_call: -; clone_size: -; cdr3_aa: CASSFGRAYGYTF; cdr3_nt: TGTGCCAGCAGTTTTGGCAGGGCCTATGGCTACACCTTC
j_call: TRBJ2-4; v_call: TRBV23-1; d_call: -; clone_size: few; cdr3_aa: CASSQSESRSGLRENIQYF; cdr3_nt: TGCGCCAGCAGTCAATCTGAGTCTCGGTCGGGGTTAAGGGAAAACATTCAGTACTTC
j_call: TRBJ2-1; v_call: TRBV5-8; d_call: TRBD1; clone_size: few; cdr3_aa: CASSFRTGNKQFF; cdr3_nt: TGTGCCAGCAGCTTTCGGACAGGCAATAAGCAGTTCTTC
j_call: TRBJ2-1; v_call: TRBV7-2; d_call: TRBD2; clone_size: -; cdr3_aa: CASSLQWGTSGSNEQFF; cdr3_nt: TGTGCCAGCAGCTTACAGTGGGGGACTAGCGGGAGCAATGAGCAGTTCTTC